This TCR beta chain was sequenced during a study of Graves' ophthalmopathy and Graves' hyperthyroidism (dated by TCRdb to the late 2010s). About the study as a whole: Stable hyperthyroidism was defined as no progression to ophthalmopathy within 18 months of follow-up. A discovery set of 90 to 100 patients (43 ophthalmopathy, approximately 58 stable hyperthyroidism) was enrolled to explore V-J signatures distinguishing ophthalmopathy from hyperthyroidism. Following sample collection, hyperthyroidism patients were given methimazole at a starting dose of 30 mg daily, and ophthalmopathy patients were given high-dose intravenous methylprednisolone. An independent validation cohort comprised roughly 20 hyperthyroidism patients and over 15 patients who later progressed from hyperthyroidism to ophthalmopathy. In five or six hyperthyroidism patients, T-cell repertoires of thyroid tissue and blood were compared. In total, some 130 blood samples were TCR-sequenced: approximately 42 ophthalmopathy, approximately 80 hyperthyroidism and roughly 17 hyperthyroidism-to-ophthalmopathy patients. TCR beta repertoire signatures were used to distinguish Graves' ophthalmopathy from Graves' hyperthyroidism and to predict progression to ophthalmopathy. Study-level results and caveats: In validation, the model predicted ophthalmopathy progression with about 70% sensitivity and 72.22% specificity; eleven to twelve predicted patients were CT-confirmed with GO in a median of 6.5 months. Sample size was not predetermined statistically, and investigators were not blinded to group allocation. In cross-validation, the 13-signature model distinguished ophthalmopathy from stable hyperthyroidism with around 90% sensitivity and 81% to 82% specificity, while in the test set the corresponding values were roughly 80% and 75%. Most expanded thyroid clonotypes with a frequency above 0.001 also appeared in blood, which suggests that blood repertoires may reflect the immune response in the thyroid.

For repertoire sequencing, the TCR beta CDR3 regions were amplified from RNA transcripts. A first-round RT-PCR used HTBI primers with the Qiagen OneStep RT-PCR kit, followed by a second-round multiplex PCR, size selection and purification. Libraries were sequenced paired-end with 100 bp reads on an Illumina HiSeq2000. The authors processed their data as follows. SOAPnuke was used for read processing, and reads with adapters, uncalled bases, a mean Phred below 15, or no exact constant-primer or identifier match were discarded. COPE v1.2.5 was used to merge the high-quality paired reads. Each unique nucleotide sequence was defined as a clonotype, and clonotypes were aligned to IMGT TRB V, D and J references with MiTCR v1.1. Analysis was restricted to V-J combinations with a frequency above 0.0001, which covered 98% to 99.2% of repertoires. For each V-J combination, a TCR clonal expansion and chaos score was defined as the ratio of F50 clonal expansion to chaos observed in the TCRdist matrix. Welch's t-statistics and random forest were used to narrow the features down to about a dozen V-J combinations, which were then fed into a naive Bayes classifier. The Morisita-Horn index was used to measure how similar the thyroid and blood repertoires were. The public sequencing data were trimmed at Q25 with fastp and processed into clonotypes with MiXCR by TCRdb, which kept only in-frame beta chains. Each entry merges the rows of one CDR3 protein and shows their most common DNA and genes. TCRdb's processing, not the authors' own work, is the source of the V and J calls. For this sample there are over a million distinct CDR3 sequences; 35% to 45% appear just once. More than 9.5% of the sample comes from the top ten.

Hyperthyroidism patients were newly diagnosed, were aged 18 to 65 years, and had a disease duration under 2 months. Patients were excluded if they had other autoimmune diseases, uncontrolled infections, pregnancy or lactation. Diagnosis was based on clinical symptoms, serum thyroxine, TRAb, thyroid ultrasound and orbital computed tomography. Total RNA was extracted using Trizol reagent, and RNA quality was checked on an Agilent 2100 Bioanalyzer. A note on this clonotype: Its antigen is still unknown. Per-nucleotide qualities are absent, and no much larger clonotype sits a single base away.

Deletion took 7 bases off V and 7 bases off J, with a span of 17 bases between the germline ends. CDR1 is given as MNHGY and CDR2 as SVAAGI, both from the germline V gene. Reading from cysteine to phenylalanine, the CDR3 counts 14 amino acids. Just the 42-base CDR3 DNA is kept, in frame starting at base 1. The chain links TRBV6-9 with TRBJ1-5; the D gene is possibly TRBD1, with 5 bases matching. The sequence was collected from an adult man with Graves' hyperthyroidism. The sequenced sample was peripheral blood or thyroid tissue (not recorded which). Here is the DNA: TGTGCCAGCACCAAAGAAGGGGTGTACCAGCCCCAGCATTTT. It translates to CASTKEGVYQPQHF.